This TCR beta chain was sequenced for a study of blood T cells in healthy people across ages. Study-wide findings and caveats: A roughly linear fall in TCR beta diversity per million T cells was seen with increasing age.

Of note for this clonotype: What it binds is not known.

Through a sample-barcoded 5' primer and a J-beta primer mix, a second PCR was run for roughly 7 to 11 cycles. TCRdb redid the calling of the 5' RACE reads with MiXCR, one entry per CDR3 protein. Of approximately 760,000 distinct CDR3 sequences listed, approximately 25% are singletons. These data also formed part of another study, on T cells of mothers and their children. From that second work: The extracted RNA was employed in its entirety for cDNA synthesis, at roughly 1.5 ug per 15 ul.

The sequence derives from a boy younger than 18 in good health. The specimen was blood.

CDR3 bases: TGTGCCAGCAGTGACTATGCAGGGCATCAGCCCCAGCATTTT. Translating it yields CASSDYAGHQPQHF. The chain links TRBV6-4 to TRBJ1-5, with D possibly TRBD1 on 5 matching bases. Germline V gene sequence: CDR1 MRHNA, CDR2 SNTAGT. This CDR3 spans 14 amino acids. V was trimmed by 1 base and J by 5 bases, leaving 9 bases between them.